In its sample, the clone carrying this T cell receptor beta chain was seen a few times. Its target is unknown. These data come from a study of identical twins. General study points: Invariant populations such as MAIT and iNKT cells could partly muddle zero-insertion analyses.

TCRdb reprocessed the 5' RACE reads via MiXCR and lists one record per CDR3 protein. Of 400,000 to 550,000 distinct CDR3 sequences in the sample, 20% to 25% are singletons; the top ten hold 2.5% to 3.5%. Deletions cut 4 bases from V and 5 bases from J, with 14 bases between. The germline V gene encodes CDR1 SQVTM and CDR2 ANQGSEA. This CDR3 has 13 amino acids. Another study also made use of these data, one on T cells expressing NK-cell markers.

Sequencing used CD4+ T cells sorted from blood. This sequence was found in a woman aged 18-29 years in good health. The genes are TRBV29-1 and TRBJ2-5; D perhaps matches TRBD2 (7 bases). CDR3 nucleotides: TGCAGCGTTGGGTTTGGGGGGGGCGAGACCCAGTACTTC. Its translation: CSVGFGGGETQYF.